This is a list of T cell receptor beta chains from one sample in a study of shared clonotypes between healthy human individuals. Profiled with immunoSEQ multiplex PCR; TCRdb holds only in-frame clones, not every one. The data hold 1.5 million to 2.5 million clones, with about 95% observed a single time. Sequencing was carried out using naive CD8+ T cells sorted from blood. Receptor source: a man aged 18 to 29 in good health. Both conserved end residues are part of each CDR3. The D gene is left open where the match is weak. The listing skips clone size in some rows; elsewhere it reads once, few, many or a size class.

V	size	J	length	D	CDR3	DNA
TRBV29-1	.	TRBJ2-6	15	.	CSVTRQDSGANVLTF	TGTAGCGTGACCCGACAGGACTCTGGGGCCAACGTCCTGACTTTC
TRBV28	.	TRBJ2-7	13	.	CATTSTSSYEQYF	TGTGCCACCACCTCCACAAGCTCCTACGAGCAGTACTTC
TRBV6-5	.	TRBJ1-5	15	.	CASSRQPSSNQPQHF	TGTGCCAGTAGCAGACAGCCGTCTAGCAATCAGCCCCAGCATTTT
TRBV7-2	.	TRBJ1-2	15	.	CASSTRGGGTYGYTF	TGTGCCAGCAGCACCCGGGGTGGGGGAACCTATGGCTACACCTTC
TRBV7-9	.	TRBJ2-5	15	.	CASSHPELGSETQYF	TGTGCCAGCAGCCACCCTGAACTAGGCAGCGAGACCCAGTACTTC
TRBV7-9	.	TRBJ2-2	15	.	CASSSRTKNTGELFF	TGTGCCAGCAGCTCTCGTACAAAGAACACCGGGGAGCTGTTTTTT
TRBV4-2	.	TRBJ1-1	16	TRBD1	CASSQVRDRLNTEAFF	TGTGCCAGCAGCCAAGTTCGGGACAGGTTGAACACTGAAGCTTTCTTT
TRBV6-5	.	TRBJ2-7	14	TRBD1	CASSSGTGLYEQYF	TGTGCCAGCAGCTCCGGGACAGGGCTCTACGAGCAGTACTTC
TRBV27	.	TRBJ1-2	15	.	CASSLRPMGSYGYTF	TGTGCCAGCAGTTTACGACCGATGGGGAGCTATGGCTACACCTTC
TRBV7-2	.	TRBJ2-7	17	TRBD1	CASSPIMTGPLSYEQYF	TGTGCCAGCAGCCCAATTATGACAGGGCCCTTATCCTACGAGCAGTACTTC
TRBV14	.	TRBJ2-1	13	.	CASSQSLTGDSFF	TGTGCCAGCAGCCAATCCCTGACAGGTGATTCGTTCTTC
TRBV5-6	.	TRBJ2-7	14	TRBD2	CASSFSGSSYEQYF	TGTGCCAGCAGCTTTAGCGGGAGCTCCTACGAGCAGTACTTC
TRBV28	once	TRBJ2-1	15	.	CASSLWRAADNEQFF	TGTGCCAGCAGTTTGTGGAGGGCCGCCGACAATGAGCAGTTCTTC
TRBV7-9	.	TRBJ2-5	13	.	CASSLYSQETQYF	TGTGCCAGCAGCTTATACAGTCAAGAGACCCAGTACTTC
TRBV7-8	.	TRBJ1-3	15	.	CASSLSPLFGNTIYF	TGTGCCAGCAGCTTAAGCCCTCTATTTGGAAACACCATATATTTT
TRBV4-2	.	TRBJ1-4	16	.	CASSQDPRATNEKLFF	TGTGCCAGCAGCCAAGATCCCCGGGCAACTAATGAAAAACTGTTTTTT
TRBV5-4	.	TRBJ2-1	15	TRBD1	CASSLWDRAYNEQFF	TGTGCCAGCAGCTTGTGGGACAGGGCCTACAATGAGCAGTTCTTC
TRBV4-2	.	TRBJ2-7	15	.	CASSQRAGETHEQYF	TGTGCCAGCAGCCAGAGAGCGGGTGAAACCCACGAGCAGTACTTC
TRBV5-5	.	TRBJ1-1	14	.	CASSLDGPNTEAFF	TGTGCCAGCAGCTTGGACGGGCCTAACACTGAAGCTTTCTTT
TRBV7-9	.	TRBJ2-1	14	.	CASSFLELPNEQFF	TGTGCCAGCAGCTTTCTGGAGTTACCCAATGAGCAGTTCTTC
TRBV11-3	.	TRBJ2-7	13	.	CASSYGDTYEQYF	TGTGCCAGCAGCTACGGGGATACCTACGAGCAGTACTTC
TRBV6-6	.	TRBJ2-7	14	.	CASSYTGTSYEQYF	TGTGCCAGCAGTTACACAGGGACCTCCTACGAGCAGTACTTC
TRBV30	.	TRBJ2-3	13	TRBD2	CAVSSGLTDTQYF	TGTGCCGTATCTAGCGGTCTCACAGATACGCAGTATTTT
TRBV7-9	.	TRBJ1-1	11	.	CAAIWDTEAFF	TGTGCCGCAATTTGGGACACTGAAGCTTTCTTT
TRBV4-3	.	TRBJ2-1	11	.	CASSHSPRGLF	TGCGCCAGCAGCCACAGCCCCCGGGGTCTCTTC
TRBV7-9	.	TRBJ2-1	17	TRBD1	CASSLHKPQGAYNEQFF	TGTGCCAGCAGCTTACACAAACCACAGGGGGCCTACAATGAGCAGTTCTTC
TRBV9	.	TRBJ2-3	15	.	CASSVGTDSTDTQYF	TGTGCCAGCAGCGTAGGGACAGATAGCACAGATACGCAGTATTTT
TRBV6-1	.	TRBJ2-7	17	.	CASSEGPGESASYEQYF	TGTGCCAGCAGTGAAGGCCCGGGCGAGAGCGCATCGTACGAGCAGTACTTC
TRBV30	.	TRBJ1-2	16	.	CALNLGDRNPLYGYTF	TGTGCCTTAAATCTCGGGGACCGAAACCCCCTCTATGGCTACACCTTC
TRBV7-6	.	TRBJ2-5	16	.	CASSSSGNRDQETQYF	TGTGCCAGCAGCTCCTCAGGCAATCGTGACCAAGAGACCCAGTACTTC
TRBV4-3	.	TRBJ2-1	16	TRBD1	CASSQDDRGFDNEQFF	TGCGCCAGCAGCCAAGACGACAGGGGCTTCGACAATGAGCAGTTCTTC
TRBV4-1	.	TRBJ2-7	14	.	CASSQDNYLYEQYF	TGCGCCAGCAGCCAAGATAACTACCTCTACGAGCAGTACTTC
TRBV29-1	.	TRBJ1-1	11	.	CSVEDETEAFF	TGCAGCGTTGAAGATGAGACTGAAGCTTTCTTT
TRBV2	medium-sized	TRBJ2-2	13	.	CASSETALGELFF	TGTGCCAGCAGTGAGACCGCCCTCGGGGAGCTGTTTTTT
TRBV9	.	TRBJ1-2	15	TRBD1	CASSLQGATSYGYTF	TGTGCCAGCAGTTTACAGGGGGCGACCTCCTATGGCTACACCTTC
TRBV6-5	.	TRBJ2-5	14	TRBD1	CASSYRGQGETQYF	TGTGCCAGCAGCTACAGGGGGCAGGGAGAGACCCAGTACTTC
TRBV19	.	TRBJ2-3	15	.	CASSIGSSVTDTQYF	TGTGCCAGTAGTATAGGAAGCAGCGTCACAGATACGCAGTATTTT
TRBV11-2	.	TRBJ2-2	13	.	CASSLPLTGELFF	TGTGCCAGCAGCTTACCCCTGACCGGGGAGCTGTTTTTT
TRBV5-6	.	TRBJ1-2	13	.	CASSFAQGDGYTF	TGTGCCAGCAGCTTCGCGCAGGGCGATGGCTACACCTTC
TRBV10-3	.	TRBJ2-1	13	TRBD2	CAISETSGGFKFF	TGTGCCATCAGTGAGACTAGCGGGGGGTTCAAGTTCTTC
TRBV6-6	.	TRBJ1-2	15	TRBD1	CASSPPGQPIYGYTF	TGTGCCAGCAGCCCTCCGGGACAGCCAATCTATGGCTACACCTTC
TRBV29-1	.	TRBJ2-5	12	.	CSVDEGVATQYF	TGCAGCGTTGACGAGGGGGTGGCGACCCAGTACTTC
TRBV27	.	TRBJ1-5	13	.	CASSFQGDAPQHF	TGTGCCAGCAGTTTCCAGGGTGACGCGCCCCAGCATTTT
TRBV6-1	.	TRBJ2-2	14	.	CASSEDGWVGELFF	TGTGCCAGCAGTGAAGATGGGTGGGTCGGGGAGCTGTTTTTT
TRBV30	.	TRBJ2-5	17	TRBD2	CAWSDIGLAGFQETQYF	TGTGCCTGGAGTGACATTGGACTAGCGGGATTCCAAGAGACCCAGTACTTC
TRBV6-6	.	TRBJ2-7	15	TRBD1	CASRSDGQGIYEQYF	TGTGCCAGCAGAAGCGATGGACAGGGTATCTACGAGCAGTACTTC
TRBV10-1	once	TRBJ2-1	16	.	CASSAYRAPPDNEQFF	TGCGCCAGCAGTGCATACAGGGCCCCTCCTGACAATGAGCAGTTCTTC
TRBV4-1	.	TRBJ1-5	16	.	CASSQHGGGGNQPQHF	TGCGCCAGCAGCCAACACGGTGGGGGGGGAAATCAGCCCCAGCATTTT
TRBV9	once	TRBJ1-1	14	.	CASSEGGLNTEAFF	TGTGCCAGCAGCGAAGGGGGGCTGAACACTGAAGCTTTCTTT
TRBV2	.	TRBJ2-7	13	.	CASSVGGLGEQYF	TGTGCCAGCAGTGTAGGCGGTCTGGGCGAGCAGTACTTC